Presented here are 3 T cell receptor beta chains from one specimen sequenced in a study of T-cell reconstitution after alpha-beta-depleted transplantation in children. TCRbeta library construction was performed incorporating unique molecular identifiers. TCRdb passed the PCR reads through MiXCR, listing each CDR3 protein once. The table has roughly 76,000 distinct CDR3 sequences, about a tenth seen once. The sequenced sample was PBMCs, obtained before TCRalphabeta/CD19-depleted stem cell transplant. Every receptor here comes from a boy aged 5-17 years with acute myeloid leukemia, due to receive a stem cell transplant.

This clonotype has at least ten counts. This chain uses TRBV3-1 with TRBJ2-7; 12 positions agree with TRBD2. The germline gives CDR1 LGHDT, CDR2 YNNKEL (reference sequence). CDR3 length: 16 amino acids. V lost 4 bases to trimming and J lost 2 bases; unmatched junction nucleotides: 6. In DNA form, the CDR3 reads TGTGCCAGCAGCCGCACTAGCGGGAGGTTAACCTACGAGCAGTACTTC. As protein: CASSRTSGRLTYEQYF.

The J gene is TRBJ2-7, the V gene TRBV30, with D tentatively TRBD1 (5 bases). Trimming cost V 5 bases and J 2 bases, with 10 bases left between them. Per germline, CDR1 GTSNPN and CDR2 SVGIG (reference sequence). The CDR3 contains 12 residues. CDR3 DNA: TGTGCCTGGGGCATGGGGCCCTACGAGCAGTACTTC. Amino acids: CAWGMGPYEQYF.

The sample holds a few counts of this clonotype. The chain has TRBV5-6 and TRBJ2-1, with unresolved D. The germline V gene has CDR1 SGHDT and CDR2 YYEEEE. V lost 4 bases and J lost 5, with 13 bases in between. The CDR3 runs 14 residues. CDR3 protein: CASSPLAYNNEQFF. The CDR3 nucleotides are TGTGCCAGCAGCCCACTGGCGTATAACAATGAGCAGTTCTTC.